Listed here are 24 T cell receptor beta chains from one sample, sequenced in a study of technical replicates of blood from four donors. Sequenced by immunoSEQ multiplex PCR; TCRdb stores in-frame clones only, minus some. The data contain 50,000 to 65,000 clones, 80% to 95% of them singletons. Sequencing input: PBMCs. The receptor source for this set is a human donor in good health. Some clones in this sample may be carry-over from other donors' samples.

The chain uses TRBV30 and TRBJ1-4; D is possibly TRBD1 (5 bases). The germline V gene encodes CDR1 GTSNPN and CDR2 SVGIG (reference sequence). The CDR3 runs 10 residues. V dropped 5 bases and J dropped 10 bases, with 8 bases sitting between them. In DNA, the CDR3 is TGTGCCTGGGGGAGGGGAAAACTGTTTTTT. Its translation is CAWGRGKLFF.

The chain joins TRBV7-9 to TRBJ2-2; D is undetermined. Germline loops: CDR1 SEHNR, CDR2 FQNEAQ (reference sequence). V dropped 3 bases and J dropped 0 bases, with 8 bases sitting between them. CDR3 length: 15 residues. The CDR3 sequence is CASSFHYPNTGELFF. The DNA for the CDR3 is TGTGCCAGCAGCTTCCACTACCCGAACACCGGGGAGCTGTTTTTT. The whole variable domain, remainder taken from reference TRBV7-9 and TRBJ2-2, is DTGVSQNPRHKITKRGQNVTFRCDPISEHNRLYWYRQTLGQGPEFLTYFQNEAQLEKSRLLSDRFSAERPKGSFSTLEIQRTEQGDSAMYLCASSFHYPNTGELFFGEGSRLTVL.

The chain couples TRBV4-2 to TRBJ2-3; perhaps TRBD2 as D (6 bases). Trimming pared 0 bases from V and 2 bases from J, leaving 9 bases between. CDR1 and CDR2 from the germline V gene are LGHNA and YNFKEQ. The CDR3 runs 15 residues. This CDR3 is CASSQDGGTTDTQYF. The CDR3 region has the DNA TGTGCCAGCAGCCAAGATGGAGGGACCACAGATACGCAGTATTTT.

The chain combines TRBV7-8 with TRBJ2-3, with D maybe TRBD2 (6 bases). This CDR3 region has 13 residues. From germline, CDR1 is SGHVS and CDR2 FQNEAQ. Trimming removed 3 bases from V and 6 bases from J, with 10 bases in between. CDR3 loop: CASSFRGKDTQYF. CDR3 coding DNA: TGTGCCAGCAGCTTCCGGGGGAAGGATACGCAGTATTTT.

This clone was detected a few times. V and J are TRBV7-2 and TRBJ1-3; 9 positions agree with TRBD1. Germline V gene lookup returns CDR1 SGHTA and CDR2 FQGNSA. The CDR3 extends over 16 amino acids. With V trimmed by 5 bases and J by 2 bases, 7 bases remained unmatched. CDR3 amino acids: CASSPSRDRAGNTIYF. The CDR3, as DNA: TGTGCCAGCAGCCCGTCCCGGGACAGGGCTGGAAACACCATATATTTT.

The V gene is TRBV6-4, the J gene TRBJ2-1; TRBD1 agrees at 9 bases. V gave up 0 bases and J gave up 7 bases; unmatched junction bases: 7. Germline-derived CDR1 and CDR2 are MRHNA and SNTAGT. This CDR3 is built from 16 residues. The CDR3 is CASSDSPGQGGNEQFF. The CDR3 coding sequence is TGTGCCAGCAGTGACTCCCCGGGACAGGGTGGTAATGAGCAGTTCTTC.

The chain carries TRBV11-3 and TRBJ2-1; perhaps TRBD1 as D (5 bases). The CDR3 contains 12 residues. V lost 0 bases, J lost 10 bases, and 7 bases lay in between. From germline, CDR1 is SGHNT and CDR2 YENEEA. The CDR3 protein is CASSLEPGEQFF. CDR3 bases: TGTGCCAGCAGCTTAGAACCAGGGGAGCAGTTCTTC. The complete variable domain, with remaining parts taken from reference TRBV11-3 and TRBJ2-1, reads EAGVVQSPRYKIIEKKQPVAFWCNPISGHNTLYWYLQNLGQGPELLIRYENEEAVDDSQLPKDRFSAERLKGVDSTLKIQPAELGDSAVYLCASSLEPGEQFFGPGTRLTVL.

The V and J genes are TRBV2 and TRBJ2-5; D possibly corresponds to TRBD2 (6 bases). The CDR3 totals 11 residues. Germline lookup yields CDR1 SNHLY and CDR2 FYNNEI. With 11 bases removed from V and 1 base from J, the gap between germline ends came to 8 bases. CDR3 region: CAGGVQETQYF. As DNA, the CDR3 is TGTGCCGGCGGGGTCCAAGAGACCCAGTACTTC. Combining the CDR3 with reference TRBV2 and TRBJ2-5 gives the whole variable domain EPEVTQTPSHQVTQMGQEVILRCVPISNHLYFYWYRQILGQKVEFLVSFYNNEISEKSEIFDDQFSVERPDGSNFTLKIRSTKLEDSAMYFCAGGVQETQYFGPGTRLLVL.

The J gene is TRBJ2-7, the V gene TRBV4-3; 15 bases match TRBD2. Germline CDR1 reads LGHNA; CDR2 reads YSLEER. CDR3 length equals 19 residues. J was trimmed by 2 bases and V by 2 bases; bases with no gene match: 10. The CDR3 here is CASSQLLGTSGGFTYEQYF. In nucleotides, the CDR3 is TGCGCCAGCAGCCAATTACTCGGGACTAGCGGGGGGTTTACCTACGAGCAGTACTTC.

This clone has just one count. J is TRBJ2-5 and V is TRBV5-1; 8 bases are a match to TRBD1. There are 15 residues in the CDR3. With V trimmed by 0 bases and J by 4 bases, 5 bases remained unmatched. Germline V CDR1 and CDR2: SGHRS, YFSETQ. The CDR3 here is CASSLGRGQRETQYF. Here the CDR3 DNA reads TGCGCCAGCAGCTTGGGCAGGGGGCAGAGAGAGACCCAGTACTTC.

This chain joins TRBV11-3 and TRBJ2-7, with D maybe TRBD2 (6 bases). CDR3 length equals 14 residues. Trimming left V 6 bases short and J 3 bases short, with 15 bases between. CDR1 and CDR2 from the germline V gene are SGHNT and YENEEA. CDR3 nucleotide sequence: TGTGCCAGCAGTTTAAACCCGGGGGACTACGAGCAGTACTTC. It encodes CASSLNPGDYEQYF.

This clone was seen only a few times. The chain recombines TRBV7-6 with TRBJ2-1, with TRBD2 matching over 11 bases. The CDR3 has 15 residues. The germline CDR1 and CDR2 sequences are SGHVS and FNYEAQ. The V gene end was trimmed by 1 base and the J gene end by 6 bases; junction bases not matched to a gene: 2. The CDR3 protein is CASSLVTSGSNEQFF. In DNA form, the CDR3 reads TGTGCCAGCAGCTTAGTAACTAGCGGGAGCAATGAGCAGTTCTTC.

The chain couples TRBV6-6 to TRBJ2-3; 10 bases are a match to TRBD2. The CDR3 contains 16 residues. After removal of 6 bases from V and 5 bases from J, the junction contained 11 bases not matched to a gene. The germline CDR1 and CDR2 sequences are MNHNY and SVGAGI (reference sequence). The chain's CDR3 is CASRIWTSGVGDTQYF. The CDR3 DNA reads TGTGCCAGCAGGATATGGACTAGCGGAGTCGGAGATACGCAGTATTTT.

The sample holds a few counts of this clone. In DNA, the CDR3 is TGCGCCAGCAGCCAAGGCGGGGCTAGCGGGGGGGGACAAGAGACCCAGTACTTC. Encoded protein: CASSQGGASGGGQETQYF. V and J are TRBV4-3 and TRBJ2-5; 12 bases align to TRBD2. CDR3 size: 18 residues. Trimming at V came to 1 base and at J to 2 bases, leaving 8 bases not matched to a gene. The V gene's germline CDR1 is LGHNA and CDR2 YSLEER.

The rearrangement joins TRBV19 to TRBJ1-5; tentative D call: TRBD1 (5 bases). V was cut by 5 bases and J by 7 bases, with 9 bases left in between. In germline, CDR1 is LNHDA, CDR2 SQIVND (reference sequence). The CDR3 has 12 residues. The CDR3 sequence is CASSRQLQPQHF. The CDR3 bases are TGTGCCAGTAGTCGACAGCTACAGCCCCAGCATTTT.

This clone has only a few counts. The V call is TRBV18, the J call TRBJ2-1; D remains unclear. With 5 bases removed from V and 6 bases from J, the gap between germline ends came to 5 bases. CDR3 size: 11 residues. Germline V CDR1 and CDR2: KGHSH, LQKENI. The CDR3 region has the DNA TGTGCCAGCTCAACGGTCAATGAGCAGTTCTTC. Its translation is CASSTVNEQFF.

The chain joins TRBV7-3 to TRBJ1-1, with D maybe TRBD1 (5 bases). With 3 bases removed from V and 1 base from J, the gap between germline ends came to 6 bases. Looked up from germline, CDR1 is SGHTA and CDR2 is FQGTGA. This CDR3 has 13 residues. CDR3 bases: TGTGCCAGCAGCTTCGGGGGGAACACTGAAGCTTTCTTT. Translation gives CASSFGGNTEAFF.

The chain employs TRBV5-1 and TRBJ1-2, with 9 bases aligning to TRBD1. Germline CDR1 SGHRS, CDR2 YFSETQ. V lost 4 bases to trimming and J lost 5 bases; unmatched junction nucleotides: 6. The CDR3 runs to 14 residues. CDR3 coding DNA: TGCGCCAGCAGCGTCCCGGACAGGGGATATGGCTACACCTTC. It encodes CASSVPDRGYGYTF. Drawing the rest from reference TRBV5-1 and TRBJ1-2, the complete variable domain is KAGVTQTPRYLIKTRGQQVTLSCSPISGHRSVSWYQQTPGQGLQFLFEYFSETQRNKGNFPGRFSGRQFSNSRSEMNVSTLELGDSALYLCASSVPDRGYGYTFGSGTRLTVV.

The chain couples TRBV2 to TRBJ1-1; D uncertain. Germline V gene lookup returns CDR1 SNHLY and CDR2 FYNNEI. The ends were cut back, 7 bases at V and 4 bases at J, with 16 bases in the middle. The CDR3 contains 14 residues. The DNA for the CDR3 is TGTGCCAGCATATTCGCTCGATCCAGCACTGAAGCTTTCTTT. Its translation is CASIFARSSTEAFF.

V gene TRBV4-3 combines with J gene TRBJ2-7; 7 nucleotides agree with TRBD1. CDR1 is LGHNA and CDR2 is YSLEER in the germline V gene. The CDR3 covers 13 residues. V shed 4 bases, J shed 3 bases, and the junction held 3 bases outside the gene matches. The chain's CDR3 is CASSPRGSYEQYF. For the CDR3, the DNA is TGCGCCAGCAGCCCCAGGGGGAGCTACGAGCAGTACTTC.

The rearrangement joins TRBV7-9 to TRBJ2-1; 10 bases are a match to TRBD2. Trimming took 5 bases from V and 7 from J; bases not matched to a gene: 14. This CDR3 is 17 amino acids long. CDR1 and CDR2 from the germline V gene are SEHNR and FQNEAQ (reference sequence). As DNA, the CDR3 is TGTGCCAGCAGCATGATTACGAGTAGCGGGGGGTTGAATGAGCAGTTCTTC. This sequence encodes CASSMITSSGGLNEQFF.

The chain combines TRBV7-9 with TRBJ2-3; 14 bases map to TRBD2. The CDR3 runs 15 residues. The germline V gene has CDR1 SEHNR and CDR2 FQNEAQ (reference sequence). V shed 5 bases and J 3 bases; nucleotides not matched to a gene: 1. This CDR3 reads CASSRTSGGTDTQYF. DNA of the CDR3: TGTGCCAGCAGCCGGACTAGCGGGGGGACAGATACGCAGTATTTT. Full variable domain (remainder filled in from reference TRBV7-9 and TRBJ2-3): DTGVSQNPRHKITKRGQNVTFRCDPISEHNRLYWYRQTLGQGPEFLTYFQNEAQLEKSRLLSDRFSAERPKGSFSTLEIQRTEQGDSAMYLCASSRTSGGTDTQYFGPGTRLTVL.

CDR3 nucleotides: TGCGCCAGCAGCTCTAAGGCGGGAATGGCTGAAAAACTGTTTTTT. This translates into CASSSKAGMAEKLFF. The chain has TRBV4-1 and TRBJ1-4; D call uncertain. V was cut by 5 bases and J by 7 bases, with 17 bases left in between. Germline values: CDR1 MGHRA, CDR2 YSYEKL. The CDR3 sequence is 15 residues long.

The genes are TRBV12-5 and TRBJ1-3; maybe TRBD1 (6 bases). Germline CDR1 is LGHNT and CDR2 is FRNRAP. The CDR3 runs 14 residues. V lost 5 bases to trimming and J lost 4 bases, with 12 bases between them. The CDR3 loop reads CASGTGSAGNTIYF. The CDR3 region has the DNA TGTGCTAGTGGTACAGGGTCTGCCGGAAACACCATATATTTT. Using reference TRBV12-5 and TRBJ1-3 for the parts outside the CDR3, the full variable domain is DARVTQTPRHKVTEMGQEVTMRCQPILGHNTVFWYRQTMMQGLELLAYFRNRAPLDDSGMPKDRFSAEMPDATLATLKIQPSEPRDSAVYFCASGTGSAGNTIYFGEGSWLTVV.